This T cell receptor (beta chain) was profiled in a study of blood T cell repertoires in COVID-19. For the study at large: Both acute and convalescent COVID-19 samples were obtained from the United States, Italy and Spain. Sample material is recorded as cDNA or gDNA derived from T cells, B-cell-depleted T cells, or PBMCs.

The CDR3 is 16 residues long. With 2 bases clipped from V and 4 bases from J, the junction kept 10 bases outside the gene matches. Germline loops: CDR1 MNHEY, CDR2 SMNVEV (reference sequence). Source study methods: Amplification from reference gene primers served as the basis for estimated nucleated cell counts. Generated by immunoSEQ multiplex PCR, the TCRdb table keeps only in-frame clones and is missing some. The D gene and trimming were derived from the DNA, and the V and J assignments and clone size from that table. This repertoire shows 250,000 to 350,000 clones, around 91% found once; its top ten account for 9.5% to 15%.

Sequencing used peripheral blood. This rearrangement joins TRBV27 to TRBJ2-7; 8 positions agree with TRBD2. The clonotype originates from a woman aged 60 to 75 with acute or convalescent COVID-19. The CDR3 is CASSLMTRGGRYEQYF. The CDR3 nucleotides are TGTGCCAGCAGTTTAATGACTCGGGGGGGGCGTTACGAGCAGTACTTC.